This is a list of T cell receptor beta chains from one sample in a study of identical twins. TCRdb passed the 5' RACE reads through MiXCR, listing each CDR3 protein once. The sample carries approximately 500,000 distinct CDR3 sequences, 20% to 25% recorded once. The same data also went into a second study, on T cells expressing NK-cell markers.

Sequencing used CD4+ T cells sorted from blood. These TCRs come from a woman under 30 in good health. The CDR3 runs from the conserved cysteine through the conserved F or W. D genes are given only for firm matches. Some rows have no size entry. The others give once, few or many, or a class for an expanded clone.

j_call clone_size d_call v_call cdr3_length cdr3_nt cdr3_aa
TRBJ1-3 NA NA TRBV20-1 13 TGCAGTGCTGGCCAGGGAGCTGGAAACACCATATATTTT CSAGQGAGNTIYF
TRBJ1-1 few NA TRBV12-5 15 TGTGCTAGTGGTTTCAAATCTCAGGGATCGGATGAAGCTTTCTTT CASGFKSQGSDEAFF
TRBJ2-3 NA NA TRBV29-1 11 TGCACCCCCCAATGGACAGATACGCAGTATTTT CTPQWTDTQYF
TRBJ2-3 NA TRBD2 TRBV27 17 TGTGCCAGCAGTTTCGGGGCTAGCGGGAGGGCAGGGGATACGCAGTATTTT CASSFGASGRAGDTQYF
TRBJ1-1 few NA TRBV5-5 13 TGTGCCAGCAGTCTCGTGGGAAAGACTGAAGCTTTCTTT CASSLVGKTEAFF
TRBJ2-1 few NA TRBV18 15 TGTGCCAGCTCATGGGCCTCTAGCAGAGACAATGAGCAGTTCTTC CASSWASSRDNEQFF
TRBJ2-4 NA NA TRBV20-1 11 TGCAGTGCTGTAGCCAAAAACATTCAGTACTTC CSAVAKNIQYF
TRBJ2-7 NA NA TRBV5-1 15 TGCGCCAGCAGCTTGGGACAGAGCAGCTCCTACGAGCAGTACTTC CASSLGQSSSYEQYF
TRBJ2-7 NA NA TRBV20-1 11 TGCAGTGCTAGCGTGTCTCTCGAGCAGTACTTC CSASVSLEQYF
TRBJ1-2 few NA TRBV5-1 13 TGCGCCAGCAGCGCGGACAGATCCTATGGCTACACCTTC CASSADRSYGYTF
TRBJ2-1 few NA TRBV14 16 TGTGCCAGCAGCCTTCGGGACGGACGCTCCTACAATGAGCAGTTCTTC CASSLRDGRSYNEQFF
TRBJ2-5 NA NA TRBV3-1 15 TGTGCCAGCAGCCCCCCGGGACTTCGACAAGAGACCCAGTACTTC CASSPPGLRQETQYF
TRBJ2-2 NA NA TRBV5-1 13 TGCGCCAGCAGCTTGGCCCACACCGGGGAGCTGTTTTTT CASSLAHTGELFF
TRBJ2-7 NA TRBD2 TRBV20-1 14 TGCAGTGCTAGAGGAGCGGGAGGGCCAAACGAGCAGTACTTC CSARGAGGPNEQYF
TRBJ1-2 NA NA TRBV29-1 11 TGCAGCGTGGGGGCCTACAATGGCTACACCTTC CSVGAYNGYTF
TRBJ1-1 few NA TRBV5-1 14 TGCGCCAGCAGCATCGGGGCAACTGGGACTGAAGCTTTCTTT CASSIGATGTEAFF
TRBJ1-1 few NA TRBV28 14 TGTGCCAGCAGTTTCCAGGGACCATCCCTCGGGGCTTTCTTT CASSFQGPSLGAFF
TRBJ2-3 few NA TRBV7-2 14 TGTGCCAGCAGCTCACGACGGGCGGGAGATACGCAGTATTTT CASSSRRAGDTQYF
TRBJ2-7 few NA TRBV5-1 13 TGCGCCAGCAGCTTGGGACTAGATGGCGAGCAGTACTTC CASSLGLDGEQYF
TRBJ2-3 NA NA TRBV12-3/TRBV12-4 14 TGTGCCAGCAGTTTAGGGCCTTACACAGATACGCAGTATTTT CASSLGPYTDTQYF
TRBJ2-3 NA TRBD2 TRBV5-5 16 TGTGCCAGCAGCCCGGCGGCGGCGGGGGGCACAGATACGCAGTATTTT CASSPAAAGGTDTQYF
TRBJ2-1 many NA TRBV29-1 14 TGCAGCGGAAGACTAGTTGGGGGGCACAATGAGCAGTTCTTC CSGRLVGGHNEQFF
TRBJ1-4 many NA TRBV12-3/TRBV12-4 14 TGTGCCAGCAGTTTTTCAGGGAGTGATGAAAAACTGTTTTTT CASSFSGSDEKLFF
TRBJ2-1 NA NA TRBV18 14 TGTGCCAGCTCACCACTGAGGAGTAGCAATGAGCAGTTCTTC CASSPLRSSNEQFF
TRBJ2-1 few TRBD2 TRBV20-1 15 TGCAGTGCCTCCCGGACTAGCGGGAGTTACAATGAGCAGTTCTTC CSASRTSGSYNEQFF
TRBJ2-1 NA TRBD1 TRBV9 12 TGTGCCAGCAGCTTCACAGGGGGTGAGCAGTTCTTC CASSFTGGEQFF
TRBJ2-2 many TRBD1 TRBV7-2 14 TGTGCCAGCAGCACGGGACAGGGGGCCGGGGAGCTGTTTTTT CASSTGQGAGELFF
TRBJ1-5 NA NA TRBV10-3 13 TGTGCCATCAGCCCAGGAGACAGTCAGCCCCAGCATTTT CAISPGDSQPQHF
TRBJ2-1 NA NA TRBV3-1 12 TGTGCCAGCAGCGGAGGAGGCAATGAGCAGTTCTTC CASSGGGNEQFF